This TCR beta chain is drawn from a study of cytomegalovirus exposure and HLA in healthy donors. In the case of this clone: The antigen is unknown.

It was with 60 Vbeta and 13 Jbeta primers that the PCR ran. Produced via immunoSEQ multiplex PCR; TCRdb's table is partial and in-frame only. This table holds about 120,000 clones, approximately 79% found once. General study points: It was reportedly the case that the classifier diagnosed cytomegalovirus status with high specificity and sensitivity.

The receptor was derived from a man aged 30 to 39 in good health and CMV-seronegative. The source material was PBMCs.

The CDR3, as DNA: TGTGCCAGCAGTGGACAGGGAGCACCGGAAGAGACCCAGTACTTC. Its protein is CASSGQGAPEETQYF. The rearrangement joins TRBV2 to TRBJ2-5, with TRBD1 matching 7 bases. Trimming at V came to 4 bases and at J to 3 bases, leaving 8 bases not matched to a gene. Germline CDR1 SNHLY, CDR2 FYNNEI. The CDR3 totals 15 residues.